The 26 T cell receptor beta chains given below trace back to one sample, sequenced in a study of shared clonotypes between healthy human individuals. The naive CD8 subset, CD45RO-negative cells positively selected for CCR7, excluded terminally differentiated effector memory CD45RA+ cells. Profiling relied on immunoSEQ multiplex PCR, and the TCRdb table lists in-frame clones only, not all of them. The sample consists of about 2.1 million clones, 85% to 95% of them appearing once. Sequenced: naive CD8+ T cells from PBMCs. The receptors were gathered from a man aged 18 to 30 in good health. Some clones in this sample may be carry-over from other donors' samples.

This clone was recorded only once. The chain couples TRBV7-9 to TRBJ2-1; 12 bases line up with TRBD2. This CDR3 has 17 amino acids. J gave up 9 bases and V 5 bases, and 14 bases lay outside the gene matches. CDR1 and CDR2 from the germline V gene are SEHNR and FQNEAQ (reference sequence). In DNA form, the CDR3 reads TGTGCCAGCAGCGCCCGGACTAGCGGGATATTAGGAGGTGAGCAGTTCTTC. This codes for CASSARTSGILGGEQFF.

The V and J genes are TRBV5-6 and TRBJ2-7, with D possibly matching TRBD1 (6 bases). Trimming took 0 bases from V and 6 from J, leaving 10 bases between them. The V gene's germline CDR1 is SGHDT and CDR2 YYEEEE. This CDR3 spans 13 amino acids. The CDR3 sequence is CASSLGRGFEQYF. The CDR3 DNA reads TGTGCCAGCAGCTTGGGAAGGGGGTTCGAGCAGTACTTC.

The chain has TRBV9 and TRBJ2-2; 10 bases are shared with TRBD2. The CDR3 spans 17 residues. Germline CDR1 SGDLS, CDR2 YYNGEE. The junction had 10 bases not matched to a gene; V was cut back by 3 bases and J by 5 bases. CDR3 region: CASSANPLAGATGELFF. The CDR3 DNA reads TGTGCCAGCAGCGCGAATCCGCTAGCGGGAGCAACCGGGGAGCTGTTTTTT.

The chain couples TRBV7-9 to TRBJ1-3; D gene unclear. Germline values: CDR1 SEHNR, CDR2 FQNEAQ (reference sequence). V was cut by 3 bases and J by 4 bases, with 13 bases left in between. CDR3 length: 15 amino acids. CDR3 in DNA: TGTGCCAGCAGCTTCGACTTTCTAGGAGGAAACACCATATATTTT. This codes for CASSFDFLGGNTIYF.

This chain uses TRBV27 with TRBJ2-1, with 9 nucleotides matching TRBD1. This CDR3 spans 15 amino acids. Trimming at V came to 4 bases and at J to 4 bases, leaving 5 bases not matched to a gene. Per germline, CDR1 MNHEY and CDR2 SMNVEV (reference sequence). Here the CDR3 DNA reads TGTGCCAGCAGTTCCCGGGACAGGGCTTACAATGAGCAGTTCTTC. Translation: CASSSRDRAYNEQFF.

This chain links TRBV5-8 with TRBJ1-2; 7 bases agree with TRBD1. Germline-derived CDR1 and CDR2 are SGHTS and YDEGEE. The CDR3 is 15 residues long. J gave up 1 base and V 4 bases, and 7 bases lay outside the gene matches. The CDR3 here is CASSLETGNNYGYTF. The CDR3 nucleotides read TGTGCCAGCAGCCTCGAGACAGGGAATAACTATGGCTACACCTTC.

The V and J genes are TRBV27 and TRBJ1-2; 8 nucleotides agree with TRBD1. CDR3 size: 13 residues. With V trimmed by 9 bases and J by 3 bases, 6 bases remained unmatched. CDR1 and CDR2 (germline): MNHEY, SMNVEV (reference sequence). CDR3 sequence reads: CASCGQGDYGYTF. CDR3 sequence (DNA): TGTGCCAGTTGCGGACAGGGCGACTATGGCTACACCTTC.

The chain employs TRBV28 and TRBJ1-5; D gene uncertain. The CDR3 runs 13 residues. V was shortened by 3 bases and J by 4 bases, with 7 bases between the two germline ends. Germline assignment: CDR1 MDHEN and CDR2 SYDVKM. The CDR3 nucleotides are TGTGCCAGCAGTTTTGGGGAGAATCAGCCCCAGCATTTT. Translating gives CASSFGENQPQHF. The full variable domain, with the rest looked up from reference TRBV28 and TRBJ1-5, is DVKVTQSSRYLVKRTGEKVFLECVQDMDHENMFWYRQDPGLGLRLIYFSYDVKMKEKGDIPEGYSVSREKKERFSLILESASTNQTSMYLCASSFGENQPQHFGDGTRLSIL.

The chain uses TRBV21-1 and TRBJ2-3. TRBV21-1 is labeled a pseudogene. The CDR3 is made up of 14 amino acids. The CDR3 DNA sequence: TGTGCCAGCAGCAAAGTTGGACCTACAGATACGCAGTATTTT. Protein product: CASSKVGPTDTQYF.

This clone is a singleton in its sample. The chain combines TRBV7-2 with TRBJ1-3; 9 bases are shared with TRBD1. From germline, CDR1 is SGHTA and CDR2 FQGNSA. The CDR3 length is 15 residues. V shed 0 bases and J 4 bases; nucleotides not matched to a gene: 1. This CDR3 reads CASSLAGQGGNTIYF. CDR3 coding DNA: TGTGCCAGCAGCTTAGCGGGACAGGGCGGAAACACCATATATTTT. Using reference TRBV7-2 and TRBJ1-3 for the parts outside the CDR3, the full variable domain is GAGVSQSPSNKVTEKGKDVELRCDPISGHTALYWYRQSLGQGLEFLIYFQGNSAPDKSGLPSDRFSAERTGGSVSTLTIQRTQQEDSAVYLCASSLAGQGGNTIYFGEGSWLTVV.

The CDR3 coding sequence is TGTGCCAGCAGCGTAGTAAGTAGCGGGGGGTACAATGAGCAGTTCTTC. Encoded protein: CASSVVSSGGYNEQFF. This chain joins TRBV9 and TRBJ2-1, with 10 bases matching TRBD2. V shed 0 bases and J 4 bases; nucleotides not matched to a gene: 4. The CDR3 length is 16 residues. The germline gives CDR1 SGDLS, CDR2 YYNGEE. Full variable domain (rest looked up from reference TRBV9 and TRBJ2-1): DSGVTQTPKHLITATGQRVTLRCSPRSGDLSVYWYQQSLDQGLQFLIQYYNGEERAKGNILERFSAQQFPDLHSELNLSSLELGDSALYFCASSVVSSGGYNEQFFGPGTRLTVL.

J is TRBJ2-1 and V is TRBV19; TRBD2 matches at 12 bases. The CDR3 runs 17 residues. Germline CDR1 LNHDA, CDR2 SQIVND (reference sequence). With 3 bases clipped from V and 1 base from J, the junction kept 4 bases outside the gene matches. The CDR3 sequence is CASSISGLAGSYNEQFF. The DNA for the CDR3 is TGTGCCAGTAGTATTTCCGGACTAGCGGGATCCTACAATGAGCAGTTCTTC.

A remark on this clone: Other DNA sequences in this sample translate to the same CDR3. The rearrangement joins TRBV5-4 to TRBJ2-7; no definite D call. Trimming removed 4 bases from V and 0 bases from J, with 5 bases in between. There are 12 residues in the CDR3. The germline V gene encodes CDR1 SGHNT and CDR2 YYREEE (reference sequence). The CDR3 spells CASSPGSYEQYF. Written as DNA, the CDR3 is TGTGCCAGCAGCCCCGGCTCCTACGAGCAGTACTTC.

This clone was counted once. The V and J genes are TRBV27 and TRBJ2-1; 10 positions agree with TRBD2. Trimming cost V 5 bases and J 6 bases; bases outside gene matches: 10. This CDR3 has 16 residues. Germline V CDR1 and CDR2: MNHEY, SMNVEV (reference sequence). The CDR3 spells CASSRPSSGGSNEQFF. The CDR3 coding sequence is TGTGCCAGCAGTCGACCCTCTAGCGGGGGAAGCAATGAGCAGTTCTTC.

The V call is TRBV2, the J call TRBJ2-1; 7 bases fit TRBD1. V lost 6 bases and J lost 8; bases outside the gene matches: 4. Per germline, CDR1 SNHLY and CDR2 FYNNEI. CDR3 length: 12 residues. CDR3 in DNA: TGTGCCAGCAGGGACAGGTTCTATGAGCAGTTCTTC. Encoded protein: CASRDRFYEQFF.

This clone was counted once. The chain carries TRBV19 and TRBJ2-7; 10 nucleotides line up with TRBD1. The V gene end was trimmed by 1 base and the J gene end by 1 base; junction bases not matched to a gene: 13. The length of the CDR3 is 19 residues. Germline V gene sequence: CDR1 LNHDA, CDR2 SQIVND (reference sequence). The CDR3 loop is CASSIGSGTGALLSYEQYF. CDR3 bases: TGTGCCAGTAGTATAGGATCCGGGACAGGGGCCCTTCTTTCCTACGAGCAGTACTTC.

As to this clone: This sample includes further DNA sequences coding for the same CDR3. CDR3: CASSSGLADYEQYF. The CDR3 bases are TGTGCCAGCAGTTCGGGACTAGCGGATTACGAGCAGTACTTC. V usage is TRBV7-9 and J usage is TRBJ2-7; TRBD2 agrees at 11 bases. The germline CDR1 and CDR2 sequences are SEHNR and FQNEAQ (reference sequence). The J segment lost 4 bases and the V segment lost 6 bases, leaving 5 bases of the junction unmatched. The CDR3 extends over 14 amino acids.

The rearrangement uses TRBV19 and TRBJ2-4, with no clear D. Germline values: CDR1 LNHDA, CDR2 SQIVND (reference sequence). This CDR3 contains 14 residues. With 5 bases removed from V and 7 bases from J, the gap between germline ends came to 15 bases. CDR3 sequence: CASSSFDGVNIQYF. The CDR3 nucleotides are TGTGCCAGTAGTTCCTTCGACGGTGTCAACATTCAGTACTTC.

The chain uses TRBV27 and TRBJ2-1; 7 nucleotides match TRBD2. This CDR3 contains 15 residues. V was clipped by 3 bases and J by 4 bases; unmatched bases: 6. CDR1 MNHEY and CDR2 SMNVEV come from the germline V gene (reference sequence). This chain's CDR3 is CASSLDGRRYNEQFF. CDR3 coding DNA: TGTGCCAGCAGTTTGGACGGGAGGCGTTACAATGAGCAGTTCTTC.

The chain has TRBV13 and TRBJ1-4; D call uncertain. The CDR3 totals 13 residues. The V gene's germline CDR1 is PRHDT and CDR2 FYEKMQ (reference sequence). The V and J ends lost 5 bases and 6 bases respectively, with 10 bases between them. Here the CDR3 DNA reads TGTGCCAGCAGCCCCGGATTTGATGAAAAACTGTTTTTT. Its protein product is CASSPGFDEKLFF.

This sequence joins TRBV11-2 and TRBJ2-1; 8 bases are shared with TRBD2. The CDR3 runs 15 residues. Per germline, CDR1 SGHAT and CDR2 FQNNGV. V was clipped by 7 bases and J by 7 bases; unmatched bases: 12. This CDR3 is CASTSGGARRNEQFF. As DNA, the CDR3 is TGTGCCAGCACATCGGGGGGGGCTCGGCGGAATGAGCAGTTCTTC.

V gene TRBV5-1 combines with J gene TRBJ2-1, with 8 bases aligning to TRBD1. Trimming removed 6 bases from V and 0 bases from J; junction bases left unmatched: 8. Germline-derived CDR1 and CDR2 are SGHRS and YFSETQ. This CDR3 comprises 16 residues. The CDR3 reads CASTKRQGSSYNEQFF. The CDR3 nucleotides read TGCGCCAGCACCAAGAGACAGGGGAGCTCCTACAATGAGCAGTTCTTC.

The chain recombines TRBV6-5 with TRBJ1-5; D ambiguous. V was shortened by 6 bases and J by 4 bases, with 4 bases between the two germline ends. CDR3 length equals 11 residues. The germline V gene encodes CDR1 MNHEY and CDR2 SVGAGI. This CDR3 is CASRENQPQHF. Written as DNA, the CDR3 is TGTGCCAGCAGGGAGAATCAGCCCCAGCATTTT.

V is TRBV4-3 and J is TRBJ2-7; weak D call: TRBD2 (6 bases). Deletions cut 0 bases from V and 1 base from J, with 25 bases between. The germline V gene has CDR1 LGHNA and CDR2 YSLEER. The CDR3 has 20 residues. The chain's CDR3 is CASSQDGPSGRLGGSYEQYF. The CDR3 DNA follows: TGCGCCAGCAGCCAAGACGGGCCCAGCGGGCGGTTAGGAGGTTCCTACGAGCAGTACTTC.

The chain uses TRBV13 and TRBJ2-1, with D tentatively TRBD2 (6 bases). Germline V gives CDR1 PRHDT, CDR2 FYEKMQ (reference sequence). Between the trimmed V and J ends, which lost 5 bases and 3 bases, there was a span of 17 bases. The CDR3 has 16 amino acids. The CDR3 here is CASSAAGGGGYNEQFF. The CDR3, as DNA: TGTGCCAGCAGCGCAGCGGGTGGCGGCGGCTACAATGAGCAGTTCTTC.

CDR3: CASSLGGAFGDTQYF. The DNA of the CDR3 is TGTGCCAGCAGCTTAGGTGGAGCTTTCGGTGATACGCAGTATTTT. The chain combines TRBV7-6 with TRBJ2-3; no clear D gene. CDR3 length equals 15 residues. V lost 1 base, J lost 6 bases, and 14 bases lay in between. Germline assignment: CDR1 SGHVS and CDR2 FNYEAQ.